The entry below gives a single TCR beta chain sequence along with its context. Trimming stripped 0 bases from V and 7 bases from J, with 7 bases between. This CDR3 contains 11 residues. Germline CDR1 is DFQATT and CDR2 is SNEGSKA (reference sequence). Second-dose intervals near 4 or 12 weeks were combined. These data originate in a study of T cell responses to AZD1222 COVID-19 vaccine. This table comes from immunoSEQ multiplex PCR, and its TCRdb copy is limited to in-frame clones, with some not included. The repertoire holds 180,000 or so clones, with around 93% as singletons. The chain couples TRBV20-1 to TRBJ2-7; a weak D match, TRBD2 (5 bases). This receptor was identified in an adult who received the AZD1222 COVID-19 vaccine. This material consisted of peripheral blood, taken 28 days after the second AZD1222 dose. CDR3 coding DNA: TGCAGTGCTAGAGATTCGGGGGAGCAGTACTTC. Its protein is CSARDSGEQYF.